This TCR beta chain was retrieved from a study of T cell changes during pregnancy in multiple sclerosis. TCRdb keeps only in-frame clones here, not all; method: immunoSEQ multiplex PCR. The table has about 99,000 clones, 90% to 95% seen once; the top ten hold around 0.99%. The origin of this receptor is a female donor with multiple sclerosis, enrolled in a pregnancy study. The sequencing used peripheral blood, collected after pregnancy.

As DNA, the CDR3 is TGCACCAGCGTTCCTAGCGGGAGGGCCATGGAGACCCAGTACTTC. Its translation is CTSVPSGRAMETQYF. The chain has TRBV1 and TRBJ2-5; the table's D call of TRBD2 was not tested on the DNA. TRBV1 is listed as a pseudogene. The CDR3 contains 15 residues.